In its sample, the clone carrying this T cell receptor (beta chain) was seen many times. Its specificity is not known. These data originate in a study of CD8 T cells in ankylosing spondylitis. Overall study findings and caveats: Disease-linked clones proved CD8+ and comparatively uncommon in peripheral blood. Disease-linked clones reportedly showed significant enrichment in matched ankylosing spondylitis synovial fluid. A TCR beta motif of fewer than ten highly homologous variants seemed to mark ankylosing spondylitis blood.

There are 16 residues in the CDR3. Trimming took 4 bases from V and 6 from J; bases not matched to a gene: 14. CDR1 is SGHDN and CDR2 is FVKESK in the germline V gene. Molecular-barcoded quantitative 5'-RACE produced these TCR beta libraries. Each CDR3 protein gets one entry after TCRdb re-called the 5' RACE reads with MiXCR. This table holds 120,000 to 150,000 distinct CDR3 sequences, roughly 8% found once. This chain links TRBV14 with TRBJ1-2, with 7 bases fitting TRBD1. The clonotype was recovered from a male donor with ankylosing spondylitis. The sequenced sample was synovial fluid, either unsorted or a sorted T cell fraction (not recorded which). For the CDR3, the DNA is TGTGCCAGCAGCCGACTTCCGACAGGGCTAGGCGATGGCTACACCTTC. This codes for CASSRLPTGLGDGYTF.